The clone carrying this T cell receptor (beta chain) has more than one count but fewer than ten. The antigen remains unidentified. Memory CD4+ T cells were sorted as CD4+CD45RO+CD25- cells. General study results and limits: Tumor Tregs overlapped most with tumor, then blood, naive CD4+ cells. Tumor memory CD4+ T cell TCR gene usage was found to cluster with blood and lymph node memory CD4+ cells and with lymph node naive CD4+ cells.

Full-length variable regions came from constant-region reverse primers plus semi-nested Nested Universal Primer A PCR. TCRdb re-called the 5' RACE reads through MiXCR, storing one row per CDR3 protein. The sample holds more than 45,000 distinct CDR3 sequences, about 28% seen once. Sequencing was performed on tumor-infiltrating memory CD4+ T cells sorted from the breast tumor. The sample's subset: memory CD4+ T cells, CD4+CD45RO+CD25-. The clonotype was recovered from a female donor with breast cancer.

CDR3: CASSRKAGVVETQYF. The DNA for the CDR3 is TGTGCCAGCAGTAGAAAGGCGGGAGTTGTAGAGACCCAGTACTTC. The rearrangement uses TRBV27 and TRBJ2-5; TRBD2 matches at 7 bases. Germline V gene sequence: CDR1 MNHEY, CDR2 SMNVEV (reference sequence). This CDR3 is 15 amino acids long. Losses at the gene ends were 5 bases for V and 4 bases for J; bases not matched to a gene: 10.